The 25 T cell receptor beta chains presented below share a single source sample, sequenced in a study of T-cell memory formation after mild COVID-19 (dated by TCRdb to 2020 to 2023). The library was obtained by 5' RACE. The reads were generated on an Illumina NovaSeq 6000. TCRdb itself trimmed the public reads at Q25 with fastp, ran MiXCR and retained productive beta chains. Each entry is one CDR3 protein sequence, shown with its most common DNA and genes. The sample has approximately 400,000 distinct CDR3 sequences on record, more than 20% of them singletons. The ten top clones hold around 9% of the sample. The sequencing sample was made of PBMCs or a T cell subset sorted from them (not recorded which). Receptor source: an adult woman who had mild COVID-19 (a few samples of this study predate the infection). The sample titles of this study are shuffled in the database, so cell type and time point are left out; the donor was told from shared clones.

In its sample, this clonotype was seen a few times. V and J are TRBV29-1 and TRBJ2-7; 10 bases map to TRBD2. The CDR3 spans 13 residues. The V gene end was trimmed by 3 bases and the J gene end by 3 bases; junction bases not matched to a gene: 2. The germline V gene encodes CDR1 SQVTM and CDR2 ANQGSEA. The CDR3: CSVDPSGSYEQYF. Here the CDR3 DNA reads TGCAGCGTTGATCCTAGCGGGAGCTACGAGCAGTACTTC.

This clonotype was seen more than once but under ten times. The CDR3 loop is CASSLGAGGRTQHF. The CDR3 DNA reads as TGTGCCAGCAGCTTAGGCGCAGGGGGCAGGACCCAGCATTTT. The V and J genes are TRBV7-8 and TRBJ1-5, with 8 bases lining up with TRBD1. This CDR3 contains 14 residues. The J segment lost 11 bases and the V segment lost 1 base, leaving 7 bases of the junction unmatched. The V gene's germline CDR1 is SGHVS and CDR2 FQNEAQ.

The V and J genes are TRBV27 and TRBJ2-7; 7 bases match TRBD2. CDR1 and CDR2 from the germline V gene are MNHEY and SMNVEV (reference sequence). The CDR3 spans 15 residues. Germline trimming cut 0 bases from V and 2 bases from J; bases unmatched to any gene: 4. CDR3 nucleotides: TGTGCCAGCAGTTTATCGGGGGGGGGTACCTACGAGCAGTACTTC. Translation gives CASSLSGGGTYEQYF.

The gene calls are TRBV12-3 or TRBV12-4 and TRBJ1-1, with a weak D call TRBD1 (6 bases). The CDR3 totals 14 residues. The germline V and J ends were trimmed by 6 bases and 5 bases, with 16 bases remaining between them. In DNA, the CDR3 is TGTGCCAGCAGCCCACAGGGCTTAAGGACTGAAGCTTTCTTT. This gives the protein CASSPQGLRTEAFF.

The chain has TRBV7-6 and TRBJ2-7, with 11 nucleotides matching TRBD2. The germline V gene has CDR1 SGHVS and CDR2 FNYEAQ. This CDR3 comprises 16 residues. V was pared by 5 bases and J by 5 bases, with 11 bases of the junction left unmatched. For the CDR3, the DNA is TGTGCCAGCAGCCTGCCCGGGACTAGCGGCCCACACGAGCAGTACTTC. It codes for CASSLPGTSGPHEQYF.

This clonotype appeared a few times. The gene calls are TRBV7-8 and TRBJ2-7; 7 bases match TRBD1. V shed 9 bases and J 3 bases; nucleotides not matched to a gene: 8. This CDR3 region has 13 residues. Germline V CDR1 and CDR2: SGHVS, FQNEAQ. The CDR3 is CASSSGGHYEQYF. CDR3 coding DNA: TGTGCCAGTTCCTCAGGGGGACACTACGAGCAGTACTTC.

This clonotype has only a few counts. The chain combines TRBV5-1 with TRBJ2-7; maybe TRBD1 (5 bases). The CDR3 is 15 residues long. V dropped 2 bases and J dropped 1 base, with 13 bases sitting between them. From germline, CDR1 is SGHRS and CDR2 YFSETQ. CDR3 bases: TGCGCCAGCAGCTTACCCGGCGGACAATCCTACGAGCAGTACTTC. Amino acids: CASSLPGGQSYEQYF.

This chain uses TRBV4-2 with TRBJ2-3; D is undetermined. There are 16 residues in the CDR3. Trimming stripped 1 base from V and 2 bases from J, with 13 bases between. CDR1 is LGHNA and CDR2 is YNFKEQ in the germline V gene. This CDR3 reads CASSQVVSSYTDTQYF. The CDR3 coding sequence is TGTGCCAGCAGCCAAGTGGTTAGCTCCTACACAGATACGCAGTATTTT.

The chain has TRBV4-1 and TRBJ2-3, with a possible D match to TRBD2 (5 bases). Deletions cut 0 bases from V and 0 bases from J, with 13 bases between. The CDR3 contains 17 residues. Germline lookup yields CDR1 MGHRA and CDR2 YSYEKL. In nucleotides, the CDR3 is TGCGCCAGCAGCCAAGATGGAGGCGCCGTTAGCACAGATACGCAGTATTTT. It codes for CASSQDGGAVSTDTQYF.

The rearrangement joins TRBV28 to TRBJ1-6; 9 bases align to TRBD1. CDR1 is MDHEN and CDR2 is SYDVKM in the germline V gene. The CDR3 extends over 12 amino acids. Germline trimming cut 7 bases from V and 17 bases from J; bases unmatched to any gene: 9. The CDR3 region is CASKKTGGLVHF. DNA for the CDR3: TGTGCCAGCAAAAAAACAGGGGGCCTTGTCCACTTT.

The sample holds many counts of this clonotype. This sequence joins TRBV29-1 and TRBJ1-1; D uncertain. Trimming shortened V by 5 bases and J by 0 bases, and 1 base separated the two germline ends. CDR1 SQVTM and CDR2 ANQGSEA come from the germline V gene. This CDR3 comprises 10 residues. CDR3 loop: CSVLNTEAFF. In nucleotides, the CDR3 is TGCAGCGTTTTGAACACTGAAGCTTTCTTT.

A few counts support this clonotype. CDR3 residues: CACRLMDTQYF. CDR3 coding DNA: TGCGCCTGCCGGCTCATGGATACGCAGTATTTT. V is TRBV5-1 and J is TRBJ2-3; D is ambiguous. Germline V lookup: CDR1 SGHRS, CDR2 YFSETQ. The CDR3 loop spans 11 amino acids. V gave up 10 bases and J gave up 6 bases, with 12 bases separating them.

This clonotype was counted between two and nine times. This chain joins TRBV4-2 and TRBJ1-2; D call uncertain. Between the trimmed V and J ends, which lost 2 bases and 8 bases, there was a span of 6 bases. Germline loops: CDR1 LGHNA, CDR2 YNFKEQ. CDR3 size: 11 residues. CDR3 protein: CASSQMEGYTF. DNA for the CDR3: TGTGCCAGCAGCCAAATGGAGGGCTACACCTTC.

This clonotype was seen a few times. The gene calls are TRBV12-3 or TRBV12-4 and TRBJ2-1, with 9 bases fitting TRBD2. The CDR3 loop spans 17 amino acids. Trimming took 3 bases from V and 7 from J; bases not matched to a gene: 13. CDR3 bases: TGTGCCAGCAGTTTCCCGACTAGCGGCCCCGTATCGAATGAGCAGTTCTTC. Translation: CASSFPTSGPVSNEQFF.

The J gene is TRBJ1-5, the V gene TRBV11-1; D uncertain. CDR3 size: 13 residues. Deletions cut 2 bases from V and 7 bases from J, with 9 bases between. Germline values: CDR1 SGHAT, CDR2 FQDESV (reference sequence). This CDR3 is CASSLQVGQPQHF. The CDR3 DNA reads as TGTGCCAGCAGCTTACAGGTAGGACAGCCCCAGCATTTT.

The genes are TRBV30 and TRBJ1-5; D possibly corresponds to TRBD1 (6 bases). The length of the CDR3 is 16 residues. The germline CDR1 and CDR2 sequences are GTSNPN and SVGIG (reference sequence). V shed 0 bases and J shed 1 base, with 13 bases lying between them. CDR3 region: CAWSVGDRLSNQPQHF. For the CDR3, the DNA is TGTGCCTGGAGTGTGGGAGACAGGCTCAGCAATCAGCCCCAGCATTTT.

This clonotype was seen only a few times. The J gene is TRBJ2-2, the V gene TRBV30; D might be TRBD1 (5 bases). CDR1 is GTSNPN and CDR2 is SVGIG in the germline V gene (reference sequence). Trimming pared 3 bases from V and 6 bases from J, leaving 8 bases between. This CDR3 is built from 12 residues. CDR3 DNA sequence: TGTGCCTGGAGGGCAGGGCCCGGGGAGCTGTTTTTT. Protein product: CAWRAGPGELFF. The whole variable domain, filled in from reference TRBV30 and TRBJ2-2, reads SQTIHQWPATLVQPVGSPLSLECTVEGTSNPNLYWYRQAAGRGLQLLFYSVGIGQISSEVPQNLSASRPQDRQFILSSKKLLLSDSGFYLCAWRAGPGELFFGEGSRLTVL.

This clonotype was seen a few times. The chain combines TRBV9 with TRBJ2-7, with 8 bases matching TRBD1. V was pared by 1 base and J by 9 bases, with 12 bases of the junction left unmatched. The CDR3 totals 15 residues. Germline loops: CDR1 SGDLS, CDR2 YYNGEE. The CDR3 region has the DNA TGTGCCAGCAGCGTAAGTCCAGGGGGCACAGACGGGCAGTACTTC. Translated: CASSVSPGGTDGQYF.

This chain connects TRBV29-1 to TRBJ2-7; 12 bases map to TRBD2. Germline assignment: CDR1 SQVTM and CDR2 ANQGSEA. V shed 5 bases, J shed 2 bases, and the junction held 7 bases outside the gene matches. The CDR3 is 15 residues long. This chain's CDR3 is CSVSSRLAGAYEQYF. DNA of the CDR3: TGCAGCGTTTCTTCCAGACTAGCGGGGGCCTACGAGCAGTACTTC.

The chain links TRBV9 to TRBJ2-5; 8 nucleotides agree with TRBD2. This CDR3 region has 19 residues. With 4 bases clipped from V and 5 bases from J, the junction kept 22 bases outside the gene matches. Germline V gene data show CDR1 as SGDLS and CDR2 as YYNGEE. The CDR3 sequence: CASSPRPGREAGAGETQYF. DNA for the CDR3: TGTGCCAGCAGCCCCCGACCGGGGAGGGAAGCGGGAGCCGGGGAGACCCAGTACTTC.

The chain joins TRBV3-1 to TRBJ2-7; D gene unclear. Per germline, CDR1 LGHDT and CDR2 YNNKEL (reference sequence). Trimming took 1 base from V and 7 from J, leaving 8 bases between them. There are 12 residues in the CDR3. The CDR3 nucleotides are TGTGCCAGCAGCCAAGTGGGGTGGGAGCAGTACTTC. Amino acids: CASSQVGWEQYF.

This clonotype was observed a few times. The CDR3 nucleotides read TGTGCCAGCTCACCGCCCGGACAGGGCTACAATGAGCAGTTCTTC. The encoded protein is CASSPPGQGYNEQFF. The genes are TRBV18 and TRBJ2-1; 8 bases are shared with TRBD1. The CDR3 has 15 residues. Looked up from germline, CDR1 is KGHSH and CDR2 is LQKENI. After removal of 3 bases from V and 3 bases from J, the junction contained 4 bases not matched to a gene.

The chain links TRBV20-1 to TRBJ1-1, with no clear D. V lost 4 bases to trimming and J lost 0 bases, with 9 bases between them. From germline, CDR1 is DFQATT and CDR2 SNEGSKA (reference sequence). The CDR3 contains 13 residues. The CDR3 DNA is TGCAGTGCTACCCGGACGGTGAACACTGAAGCTTTCTTT. Protein product: CSATRTVNTEAFF.

This clonotype was seen a few times. The DNA for the CDR3 is TGCGCCAGCAGCTTACCAGGGACAGGCGTGTCCTTGAACACCGGGGAGCTGTTTTTT. Protein: CASSLPGTGVSLNTGELFF. The J gene is TRBJ2-2, the V gene TRBV5-1, with TRBD1 matching 8 bases. Germline assignment: CDR1 SGHRS and CDR2 YFSETQ. Trimming cost V 2 bases and J 1 base; bases outside gene matches: 13. CDR3 length equals 19 residues.

In this sample, this clonotype turned up once. J is TRBJ1-6 and V is TRBV9; D unresolved. Trimming took 1 base from V and 7 from J, leaving 9 bases between them. The CDR3 has 14 residues. Germline V lookup: CDR1 SGDLS, CDR2 YYNGEE. The chain's CDR3 is CASSVREGNSPLHF. DNA for the CDR3: TGTGCCAGCAGCGTAAGAGAAGGGAATTCACCCCTCCACTTT.